The next 16 T cell receptor beta chains were all read from a single sample in a study of vaccination effects on CD4 cells after COVID-19. Culture lasted roughly eleven days before CD4+ T cell isolation. These receptors have no identified antigens. Profiled with immunoSEQ multiplex PCR; TCRdb holds only in-frame clones, not every one. The profile shows almost 40,000 clones, roughly 87% of them singletons. Material: CD4+ T cells from PBMCs cultured without peptide, obtained before COVID-19 vaccination. The receptor set was obtained from a human donor who received a COVID-19 vaccine.

This rearrangement joins TRBV5-1 to TRBJ1-6; 8 bases match TRBD1. The junction had 6 bases not matched to a gene; V was cut back by 0 bases and J by 10 bases. Germline V lookup: CDR1 SGHRS, CDR2 YFSETQ. The CDR3 is made up of 15 amino acids. The CDR3 DNA reads TGCGCCAGCAGCTTGGAAGAGACAGGGGTCTCACCCCTCCACTTT. Translation: CASSLEETGVSPLHF. Full variable domain (missing parts from reference TRBV5-1 and TRBJ1-6): KAGVTQTPRYLIKTRGQQVTLSCSPISGHRSVSWYQQTPGQGLQFLFEYFSETQRNKGNFPGRFSGRQFSNSRSEMNVSTLELGDSALYLCASSLEETGVSPLHFGNGTRLTVT.

V usage is TRBV5-1 and J usage is TRBJ2-5, with TRBD1 as a possible D gene (5 bases). V lost 1 base and J lost 3, with 10 bases in between. CDR3 length equals 14 residues. Germline lookup yields CDR1 SGHRS and CDR2 YFSETQ. CDR3 residues: CASSLPSGKETQYF. In DNA form, the CDR3 reads TGCGCCAGCAGCTTGCCCTCAGGGAAAGAGACCCAGTACTTC.

The count of this clone is one. The V gene is TRBV5-1, the J gene TRBJ1-1, with no clear D. The ends were cut back, 0 bases at V and 6 bases at J, with 9 bases in the middle. This CDR3 spans 13 amino acids. Germline V gene lookup returns CDR1 SGHRS and CDR2 YFSETQ. Written as DNA, the CDR3 is TGCGCCAGCAGCTTGGGGCAGGACGCTGAAGCTTTCTTT. Amino acids: CASSLGQDAEAFF.

J is TRBJ1-3 and V is TRBV28, with D perhaps matching TRBD1 (5 bases). The CDR3 has 15 residues. V was clipped by 3 bases and J by 3 bases, with 12 bases between them. Germline-derived CDR1 and CDR2 are MDHEN and SYDVKM. CDR3 DNA sequence: TGTGCCAGCAGTTTGGGGCAGGTATATGGAAACACCATATATTTT. Translating it yields CASSLGQVYGNTIYF. Full variable domain (remainder filled in from reference TRBV28 and TRBJ1-3): DVKVTQSSRYLVKRTGEKVFLECVQDMDHENMFWYRQDPGLGLRLIYFSYDVKMKEKGDIPEGYSVSREKKERFSLILESASTNQTSMYLCASSLGQVYGNTIYFGEGSWLTVV.

This chain joins TRBV3-1 (or the pseudogene TRBV3-2) and TRBJ2-7; 7 bases match TRBD2. Germline assignment: CDR1 LGHDT and CDR2 YNNKEL (reference sequence). The CDR3 spans 14 residues. V shed 5 bases, J shed 5 bases, and the junction held 9 bases outside the gene matches. The CDR3 sequence is CASSREGRVHEQYV. For the CDR3, the DNA is TGTGCCAGCAGCAGGGAGGGGCGAGTACACGAGCAGTACGTC.

The chain recombines TRBV20-1 with TRBJ2-5; TRBD2 agrees at 10 bases. The CDR3 sequence is 14 residues long. V was pared by 3 bases and J by 6 bases, with 7 bases of the junction left unmatched. Germline V gene lookup returns CDR1 DFQATT and CDR2 SNEGSKA (reference sequence). CDR3 loop: CSASLAGAFKTQYF. DNA for the CDR3: TGCAGTGCTAGTCTAGCGGGGGCGTTCAAGACCCAGTACTTC.

The J gene is TRBJ1-2, the V gene TRBV10-2; 7 positions match TRBD1. The V and J ends lost 1 base and 7 bases, in that order; junction bases with no gene match: 6. The CDR3 extends over 14 amino acids. Germline values: CDR1 WSHSY, CDR2 SAAADI. CDR3 DNA: TGCGCCAGCAGTGAGTTAGGGGGCTCGGGTGGCTACACCTTC. It encodes CASSELGGSGGYTF.

This chain uses TRBV7-2 with TRBJ2-2, with D unclear. The V and J ends lost 4 bases and 7 bases respectively, with 10 bases between them. The V gene's germline CDR1 is SGHTA and CDR2 FQGNSA. CDR3 length: 13 amino acids. CDR3 DNA sequence: TGTGCCAGCAGCTCCGTCTCCTTCGGGGAGCTGTTTTTT. Its protein is CASSSVSFGELFF.

The rearrangement uses TRBV19 and TRBJ2-3, with D possibly matching TRBD1 (6 bases). Per germline, CDR1 LNHDA and CDR2 SQIVND (reference sequence). The CDR3 has 14 residues. Trimming left V 6 bases short and J 3 bases short, with 13 bases between. The CDR3 loop reads CASRMAGVTDTQYF. The DNA of the CDR3 is TGTGCCAGTAGGATGGCAGGGGTTACAGATACGCAGTATTTT. The whole variable domain, remainder taken from reference TRBV19 and TRBJ2-3, is DGGITQSPKYLFRKEGQNVTLSCEQNLNHDAMYWYRQDPGQGLRLIYYSQIVNDFQKGDIAEGYSVSREKKESFPLTVTSAQKNPTAFYLCASRMAGVTDTQYFGPGTRLTVL.

The chain uses TRBV24-1 and TRBJ2-5; D is perhaps TRBD1 (5 bases). This CDR3 is built from 15 residues. Trimming took off 0 bases at V and 0 bases at J, with 7 bases between the two ends. Germline V gene sequence: CDR1 KGHDR, CDR2 SFDVKD. The CDR3 region is CATSDLRGDQETQYF. CDR3 nucleotides: TGTGCCACCAGTGATTTGAGGGGCGACCAAGAGACCCAGTACTTC.

This clone was detected once. The chain joins TRBV7-8 to TRBJ1-1; D perhaps matches TRBD1 (5 bases). Germline V gene data show CDR1 as SGHVS and CDR2 as FQNEAQ. Trimming took 5 bases from V and 6 from J, leaving 13 bases between them. This CDR3 has 13 amino acids. The CDR3 region is CASSRVQDSEAFF. The CDR3 DNA is TGTGCCAGCAGCCGTGTACAGGACTCTGAAGCTTTCTTT.

The CDR3 region is CASSLKGAGNQPQHF. CDR3 DNA sequence: TGTGCCAGCAGTTTAAAGGGGGCCGGGAATCAGCCCCAGCATTTT. J is TRBJ1-5 and V is TRBV28, with 7 nucleotides matching TRBD1. V lost 2 bases to trimming and J lost 4 bases; unmatched junction nucleotides: 5. The CDR3 consists of 15 residues. Germline CDR1 MDHEN, CDR2 SYDVKM. The full variable domain, its missing parts supplied by reference TRBV28 and TRBJ1-5, is DVKVTQSSRYLVKRTGEKVFLECVQDMDHENMFWYRQDPGLGLRLIYFSYDVKMKEKGDIPEGYSVSREKKERFSLILESASTNQTSMYLCASSLKGAGNQPQHFGDGTRLSIL.

The CDR3 is CASSFGREEETQYF. The CDR3 DNA reads TGTGCCAGCAGCTTTGGGCGGGAGGAAGAGACCCAGTACTTC. The rearrangement joins TRBV7-3 to TRBJ2-5, with TRBD2 matching 8 bases. Trimming at V came to 3 bases and at J to 3 bases, leaving 3 bases not matched to a gene. Germline V gene lookup returns CDR1 SGHTA and CDR2 FQGTGA. CDR3 length: 14 residues.

The chain joins TRBV24-1 to TRBJ2-3, with 9 bases lining up with TRBD1. The CDR3 consists of 16 residues. Trimming removed 4 bases from V and 5 bases from J; junction bases left unmatched: 9. Germline values: CDR1 KGHDR, CDR2 SFDVKD. Here the CDR3 reads CATSDLPGQGKDTQYF. DNA for the CDR3: TGTGCCACCAGTGACCTACCGGGACAGGGAAAAGATACGCAGTATTTT.

The V and J genes are TRBV5-1 and TRBJ1-6; D is perhaps TRBD1 (6 bases). The CDR3 loop spans 13 amino acids. The V end was cut by 0 bases, the J end by 12 bases, with 10 bases between. CDR1 is SGHRS and CDR2 is YFSETQ in the germline V gene. The CDR3 DNA reads as TGCGCCAGCAGCTTGGACAGGGTGGAACCCCTCCACTTT. Its translation is CASSLDRVEPLHF.

This clone has only one observation. The rearrangement uses TRBV2 and TRBJ2-6; D gene unclear. Germline assignment: CDR1 SNHLY and CDR2 FYNNEI. The CDR3 sequence is 15 residues long. Trimming left V 8 bases short and J 2 bases short, with 13 bases between. CDR3 DNA: TGTGCCAGCCTGTTGGGGAAAACTGGGGCCAACGTCCTGACTTTC. Amino acids: CASLLGKTGANVLTF.